Below are 25 T cell receptor beta chains sequenced from a single sample in a study of cytomegalovirus exposure and HLA in healthy donors. It was with 60 Vbeta and 13 Jbeta primers that the PCR ran. Using immunoSEQ multiplex PCR, the repertoire was profiled, and TCRdb retains in-frame clones only, with some absent. The data show some 120,000 clones, roughly four fifths seen once. Material: PBMCs. All receptors come from a woman between 50 and 59 years old in good health and CMV-seropositive.

The chain carries TRBV18 and TRBJ1-5; 7 bases line up with TRBD1. The germline CDR1 and CDR2 sequences are KGHSH and LQKENI. CDR3 size: 16 residues. The junction had 7 bases not matched to a gene; V was cut back by 3 bases and J by 2 bases. The CDR3 region is CASSPGTARGNQPQHF. In DNA form, the CDR3 reads TGTGCCAGCTCACCCGGGACAGCGAGAGGCAATCAGCCCCAGCATTTT.

The rearrangement links TRBV4-3 to TRBJ2-2; 9 bases fit TRBD2. CDR1 and CDR2 (germline): LGHNA, YSLEER. J gave up 2 bases and V 3 bases, and 4 bases lay outside the gene matches. The CDR3 spans 16 residues. The DNA for the CDR3 is TGCGCCAGCAGCCAGAGACTAGCGGAAAACACCGGGGAGCTGTTTTTT. This gives the protein CASSQRLAENTGELFF.

The rearrangement joins TRBV28 to TRBJ1-2, with a possible D match to TRBD1 (6 bases). V dropped 3 bases and J dropped 7 bases, with 12 bases sitting between them. From germline, CDR1 is MDHEN and CDR2 SYDVKM. The CDR3 is 13 amino acids. The CDR3 protein is CASSLYGGRGYTF. CDR3 sequence (DNA): TGTGCCAGCAGTTTGTACGGGGGGCGTGGCTACACCTTC.

This clone turned up a few times. CDR3 residues: CASRGTGTGENEQFF. Here the CDR3 DNA reads TGTGCCAGCAGGGGGACCGGGACAGGAGAGAATGAGCAGTTCTTC. This chain uses TRBV6-5 with TRBJ2-1; 8 bases map to TRBD1. The germline V gene has CDR1 MNHEY and CDR2 SVGAGI. V trimming: 6 bases; J trimming: 7 bases; junction bases outside the gene matches: 11. The CDR3 runs to 15 residues.

The chain joins TRBV2 to TRBJ1-2; D possibly corresponds to TRBD1 (6 bases). The CDR3 loop spans 14 amino acids. CDR1 is SNHLY, CDR2 FYNNEI, per germline. V was shortened by 6 bases and J by 1 base, with 12 bases between the two germline ends. The CDR3 nucleotides read TGTGCCAGCAGACAGGGTTGGAGTAACTATGGCTACACCTTC. Protein product: CASRQGWSNYGYTF.

This clone was seen just once. The V gene is TRBV7-9, the J gene TRBJ1-2; D not certain. CDR1 and CDR2 from the germline V gene are SEHNR and FQNEAQ (reference sequence). V shed 3 bases and J shed 8 bases, with 13 bases lying between them. This CDR3 is built from 13 residues. The CDR3 DNA reads as TGTGCCAGCAGCTTGCAGACATCGGCAGGCTACACCTTC. This gives the protein CASSLQTSAGYTF.

This rearrangement joins TRBV27 to TRBJ2-1, with D maybe TRBD1 (5 bases). Germline assignment: CDR1 MNHEY and CDR2 SMNVEV (reference sequence). The V end lost 4 bases, the J end lost 1 base, and 11 bases lay between the germline ends. This CDR3 is 15 amino acids long. In nucleotides, the CDR3 is TGTGCCAGCAGTTCCCAGGGCCCGTCCTACAATGAGCAGTTCTTC. Translated: CASSSQGPSYNEQFF.

This chain uses TRBV18 with TRBJ1-2; 7 bases map to TRBD1. This CDR3 spans 15 amino acids. V was pared by 3 bases and J by 5 bases, with 9 bases of the junction left unmatched. In germline, CDR1 is KGHSH, CDR2 LQKENI. The CDR3 sequence is CASSPARDRAYGYTF. For the CDR3, the DNA is TGTGCCAGCTCACCGGCCCGGGACAGAGCTTATGGCTACACCTTC.

The V call is TRBV7-9, the J call TRBJ1-6, with D unresolved. Trimming took 1 base from V and 2 from J, leaving 9 bases between them. The CDR3 has 16 amino acids. Germline loops: CDR1 SEHNR, CDR2 FQNEAQ (reference sequence). In DNA, the CDR3 is TGTGCCAGCAGCTTAGAAGGCGGGACCTATAATTCACCCCTCCACTTT. It is translated as CASSLEGGTYNSPLHF. Full variable domain (rest looked up from reference TRBV7-9 and TRBJ1-6): DTGVSQNPRHKITKRGQNVTFRCDPISEHNRLYWYRQTLGQGPEFLTYFQNEAQLEKSRLLSDRFSAERPKGSFSTLEIQRTEQGDSAMYLCASSLEGGTYNSPLHFGNGTRLTVT.

Only a few counts were recorded for this clone. This chain connects TRBV7-2 to TRBJ2-2; 10 nucleotides match TRBD2. The CDR3 is 17 amino acids. The trim removed 2 bases at V and 5 bases at J, leaving 8 bases unmatched. CDR1 is SGHTA and CDR2 is FQGNSA in the germline V gene. The CDR3 region is CASSLTAAGGRTGELFF. Written as DNA, the CDR3 is TGTGCCAGCAGCTTAACAGCAGCGGGGGGGCGGACCGGGGAGCTGTTTTTT.

The V gene is TRBV11-3, the J gene TRBJ2-3; 7 nucleotides align to TRBD1. Looked up from germline, CDR1 is SGHNT and CDR2 is YENEEA. Trimming removed 3 bases from V and 1 base from J; junction bases left unmatched: 4. The CDR3 runs 15 residues. CDR3 nucleotides: TGTGCCAGCAGCTTGGGACAGCTCGGCACAGATACGCAGTATTTT. It translates to CASSLGQLGTDTQYF.

This clone was detected once. V and J are TRBV4-1 and TRBJ1-4; D perhaps matches TRBD1 (5 bases). CDR1 and CDR2 (germline): MGHRA, YSYEKL. Trimming cost V 1 base and J 0 bases, with 27 bases left between them. There are 22 residues in the CDR3. For the CDR3, the DNA is TGCGCCAGCAGCCAAGCGCCCATTCCGGGGGATTTGCGTGCCACAACTAATGAAAAACTGTTTTTT. Amino acid sequence: CASSQAPIPGDLRATTNEKLFF.

This sequence joins TRBV5-1 and TRBJ1-1; TRBD1 matches at 8 bases. Germline CDR1 is SGHRS and CDR2 is YFSETQ. CDR3 length: 17 amino acids. J gave up 0 bases and V 0 bases, and 7 bases lay outside the gene matches. This chain's CDR3 is CASSLGTGGVMNTEAFF. DNA for the CDR3: TGCGCCAGCAGCTTGGGAACAGGGGGAGTGATGAACACTGAAGCTTTCTTT.

This chain joins TRBV7-2 and TRBJ2-3; a possible D gene is TRBD1 (5 bases). The CDR3 runs to 14 residues. Germline CDR1 and CDR2: SGHTA and FQGNSA. Trimming took 2 bases from V and 6 from J, leaving 12 bases between them. This chain's CDR3 is CASSLLARVDTQYF. In DNA, the CDR3 is TGTGCCAGCAGCTTACTGGCCAGGGTTGATACGCAGTATTTT.

The gene calls are TRBV18 and TRBJ2-7, with unresolved D. The germline V gene has CDR1 KGHSH and CDR2 LQKENI. The CDR3 has 11 amino acids. The V gene lost 6 bases and the J gene lost 2 bases, with 5 bases spanning the gap. CDR3 loop: CASSEAYEQYF. In DNA form, the CDR3 reads TGTGCCAGCTCTGAGGCCTACGAGCAGTACTTC.

In the case of this clone: The same CDR3 also results from other DNA sequences found in this sample. CDR3 bases: TGTGCCAGCAGCTGGGGTCCAGGGGGCAAAAGAGGGGAGCTGTTTTTT. Amino acids: CASSWGPGGKRGELFF. This sequence joins TRBV5-4 and TRBJ2-2; 8 bases map to TRBD1. V trimming: 3 bases; J trimming: 8 bases; junction bases outside the gene matches: 12. The CDR3 runs 16 residues. Germline assignment: CDR1 SGHNT and CDR2 YYREEE (reference sequence).

The chain links TRBV19 to TRBJ1-5; D is unresolved. V lost 6 bases and J 0 bases, leaving 18 bases between the germline ends. The germline V gene has CDR1 LNHDA and CDR2 SQIVND (reference sequence). The CDR3 runs 17 residues. The CDR3 spells CASSTLEGYYSNQPQHF. CDR3 nucleotide sequence: TGTGCCAGTAGCACCCTCGAGGGATACTATAGCAATCAGCCCCAGCATTTT.

This clone occurred once. The rearrangement uses TRBV28 and TRBJ2-2, with a possible D match to TRBD1 (6 bases). Germline values: CDR1 MDHEN, CDR2 SYDVKM. Between the trimmed V and J ends, which lost 6 bases and 5 bases, there was a span of 13 bases. This CDR3 is 14 amino acids long. The CDR3 protein is CASSRTQGTGELFF. CDR3 nucleotide sequence: TGTGCCAGCAGCCGTACTCAGGGGACCGGGGAGCTGTTTTTT. The variable domain in full, completed from reference TRBV28 and TRBJ2-2, reads DVKVTQSSRYLVKRTGEKVFLECVQDMDHENMFWYRQDPGLGLRLIYFSYDVKMKEKGDIPEGYSVSREKKERFSLILESASTNQTSMYLCASSRTQGTGELFFGEGSRLTVL.

The rearrangement links TRBV4-2 to TRBJ1-4, with D perhaps TRBD1 (6 bases). CDR1 is LGHNA, CDR2 YNFKEQ, per germline. The CDR3 length is 17 residues. Trimming stripped 1 base from V and 2 bases from J, with 14 bases between. The CDR3 is CASSQGSGRGTNEKLFF. CDR3 in DNA: TGTGCCAGCAGCCAAGGTTCAGGCAGGGGCACTAATGAAAAACTGTTTTTT.

The chain recombines TRBV4-1 with TRBJ2-5, with 7 bases aligning to TRBD1. The CDR3 sequence is 17 residues long. Germline CDR1 is MGHRA and CDR2 is YSYEKL. The V gene end was trimmed by 1 base and the J gene end by 5 bases; junction bases not matched to a gene: 13. CDR3 in amino acids: CASSQVAGTELDETQYF. CDR3 coding DNA: TGCGCCAGCAGCCAAGTCGCAGGGACAGAGTTGGATGAGACCCAGTACTTC.

The rearrangement joins TRBV29-1 to TRBJ1-5, with D perhaps matching TRBD1 (6 bases). The CDR3 length is 13 residues. CDR1 is SQVTM and CDR2 is ANQGSEA in the germline V gene. Between the trimmed V and J ends, which lost 7 bases and 3 bases, there was a span of 13 bases. This chain's CDR3 is CSAARDTNQPQHF. In DNA form, the CDR3 reads TGCAGCGCTGCCCGGGACACCAATCAGCCCCAGCATTTT.

This clone has just one count. This chain links TRBV5-8 with TRBJ1-5; D is uncertain. CDR3 length equals 12 residues. V was shortened by 2 bases and J by 5 bases, with 5 bases between the two germline ends. CDR1 is SGHTS, CDR2 YDEGEE, per germline. The CDR3 sequence: CASSLSHQPQHF. CDR3 in DNA: TGTGCCAGCAGCTTATCTCATCAGCCCCAGCATTTT.

The genes are TRBV7-2 and TRBJ2-3; TRBD1 aligns across 7 bases. The V gene end was trimmed by 5 bases and the J gene end by 2 bases; junction bases not matched to a gene: 4. This CDR3 spans 14 amino acids. CDR1 SGHTA and CDR2 FQGNSA come from the germline V gene. The CDR3 spells CASSRDRPTDTQYF. CDR3 nucleotides: TGTGCCAGCAGCCGGGACAGACCCACAGATACGCAGTATTTT.

The V gene is TRBV7-9, the J gene TRBJ2-7; weak D call: TRBD1 (5 bases). V was cut by 6 bases and J by 4 bases, with 13 bases left in between. The germline CDR1 and CDR2 sequences are SEHNR and FQNEAQ (reference sequence). The CDR3 has 13 amino acids. The chain's CDR3 is CASSPYDSYEQYF. The CDR3 DNA follows: TGTGCCAGCAGTCCCTATGACAGTTACGAGCAGTACTTC.

Comment on this clone: Other DNA sequences in this sample translate to the same CDR3. The chain links TRBV28 to TRBJ2-1; 9 nucleotides match TRBD2. Germline V gene data show CDR1 as MDHEN and CDR2 as SYDVKM. Trimming cost V 2 bases and J 5 bases; bases outside gene matches: 4. The CDR3 totals 15 residues. The CDR3 sequence is CASSLGLAGNNEQFF. CDR3 bases: TGTGCCAGCAGTTTAGGGCTAGCGGGAAACAATGAGCAGTTCTTC.